This T cell receptor (beta chain) was sequenced in a study of T cell repertoires in cytomegalovirus infection. Study-level information: Selection of CMV epitopes for the study included recently identified HLA-C-restricted and well-studied HLA-B-restricted ones. CMV infection plus the matching HLA type was flagged by public TCR beta signatures. Study findings and constraints: Public TCR beta family frequency separated CMV-and-HLA carriers, including in an independent cohort. CMV-specific TCR beta clonotypes restricted by HLA-C were the ones dominating the ex vivo response.

TCRdb re-derived calls from the reads in MiXCR, one entry per CDR3 protein. The sample lists about 830,000 distinct CDR3 sequences, 32% occurring once. CDR3 length: 16 amino acids. Germline CDR1 and CDR2: SGHNT and YYREEE (reference sequence). V gave up 5 bases and J gave up 2 bases, with 19 bases separating them. This clonotype was seen a few times. Its target is not known. The sequencing used cultured CD8+ T cells from PBMCs, collected from culture after CMV antigen stimulation. The sequence derives from a human donor in good health (CMV status not recorded). Some clones in this sample may be carry-over from other donors' samples. The chain recombines TRBV5-4 with TRBJ2-5, with TRBD2 as a possible D gene (7 bases). CDR3: CASRDLGGGVQETQYF. The CDR3 nucleotides read TGTGCCAGCAGGGACCTGGGGGGGGGCGTTCAAGAGACCCAGTACTTC.